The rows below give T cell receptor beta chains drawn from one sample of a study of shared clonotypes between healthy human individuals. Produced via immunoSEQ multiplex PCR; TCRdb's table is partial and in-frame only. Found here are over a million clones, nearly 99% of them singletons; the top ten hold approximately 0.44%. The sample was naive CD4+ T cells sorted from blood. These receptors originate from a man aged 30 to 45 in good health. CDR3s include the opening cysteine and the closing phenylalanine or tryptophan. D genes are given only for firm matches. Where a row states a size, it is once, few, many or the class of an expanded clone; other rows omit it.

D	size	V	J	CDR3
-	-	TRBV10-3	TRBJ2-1	CATRDGYNEQFF
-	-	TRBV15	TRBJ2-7	CATSRDIQYEQYF
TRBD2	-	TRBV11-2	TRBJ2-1	CASSFYAGLAGVNEQFF
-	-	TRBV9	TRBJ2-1	CASSVANYNEQFF
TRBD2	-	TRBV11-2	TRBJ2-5	CASSSRIAGGQETQYF
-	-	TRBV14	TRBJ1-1	CASSQGGRRERF
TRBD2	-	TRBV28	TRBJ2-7	CASHLAESSYEQYF
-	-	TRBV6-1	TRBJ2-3	CASYHDGRDPDTQYF
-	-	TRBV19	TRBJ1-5	CASSIESWNLYQPQHF
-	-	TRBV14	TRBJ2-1	CASSQQGYEQFF
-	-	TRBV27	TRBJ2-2	CASRETGTRISGELFF
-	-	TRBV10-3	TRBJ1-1	CAIGPSPGYTEAFF
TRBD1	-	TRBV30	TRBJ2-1	CAWSWDRRNEQFF
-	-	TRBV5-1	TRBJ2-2	CASKPRWGPDTGELFF
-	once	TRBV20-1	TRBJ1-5	CSASIRWGQHF
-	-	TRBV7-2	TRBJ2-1	CASSLAGGEQFF
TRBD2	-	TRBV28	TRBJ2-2	CASSLSPSGRAYGELFF
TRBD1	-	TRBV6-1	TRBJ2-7	CASRFALDRGNEQYF
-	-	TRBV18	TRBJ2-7	CASSPSQGTFYEQYF
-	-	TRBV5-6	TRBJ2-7	CASSHPDRKGFYEQYF
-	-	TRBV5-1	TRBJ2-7	CASSLGFSGGRFLTSSPDYEQYF
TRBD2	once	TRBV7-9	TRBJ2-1	CASSLGTSNEQFF
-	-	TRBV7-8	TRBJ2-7	CASTRYSYEQYF
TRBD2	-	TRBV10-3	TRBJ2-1	CAMRAGTTSYNEQFF
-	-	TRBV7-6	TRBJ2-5	CASSVRVRFPSRSEGETQYF
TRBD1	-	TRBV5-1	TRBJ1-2	CASSLDRGYGYTF
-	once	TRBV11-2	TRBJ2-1	CASSLGVGKAYNEQFF
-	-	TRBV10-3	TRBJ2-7	CAISPLRLGDGEQYF
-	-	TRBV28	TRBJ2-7	CASRSPSMGRVSSYEQYF
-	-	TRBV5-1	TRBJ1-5	CASSVQVNGQPQHF
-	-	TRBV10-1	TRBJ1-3	CASPTGGLVNF
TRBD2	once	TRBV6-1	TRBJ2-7	CASTVGTIEYEQYF
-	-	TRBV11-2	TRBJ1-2	CASSLHPRVGYTF
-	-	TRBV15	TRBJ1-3	CATSRGSSGNTIYF
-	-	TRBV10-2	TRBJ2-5	CASSVGETQYF
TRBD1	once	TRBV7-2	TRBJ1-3	CASSTGQGDRNTIYF
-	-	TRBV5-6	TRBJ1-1	CASRPTGFAEAFF
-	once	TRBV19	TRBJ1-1	CASQGTEAFF
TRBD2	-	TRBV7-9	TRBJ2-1	CASSLVLAGEHNEQFF
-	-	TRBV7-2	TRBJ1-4	CASSPDSYNEKLFF
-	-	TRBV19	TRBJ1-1	CASRATEAFF
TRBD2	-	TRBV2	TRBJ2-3	CASRVPGLAGLGSTQYF
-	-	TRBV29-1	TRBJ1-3	CSVVEVGGVRNTIYF
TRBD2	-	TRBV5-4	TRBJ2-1	CASSLELAGGSYEQFF
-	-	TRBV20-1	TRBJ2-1	CSASTSVKQFF
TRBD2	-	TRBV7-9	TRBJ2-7	CASSPVRGLAGPYEQYF
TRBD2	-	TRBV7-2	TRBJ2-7	CASSLAGGIYEQYF
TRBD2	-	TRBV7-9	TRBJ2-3	CASSLPGTSGRSNTQYF
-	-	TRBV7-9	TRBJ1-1	CASSLFYTEAFF